The 32 T cell receptor beta chains below were found in one sample sequenced in a study of T cell responses to AZD1222 COVID-19 vaccine. The assay was immunoSEQ multiplex PCR, and TCRdb's table has in-frame clones only and misses some. The sample records approximately 120,000 clones, approximately 90% being singletons. The specimen was peripheral blood, collected on day 0 of MenACWY control vaccination. The receptors derive from an adult in good health.

The chain combines TRBV5-1 with TRBJ2-3; D not certain. Germline assignment: CDR1 SGHRS and CDR2 YFSETQ. V lost 0 bases, J lost 5 bases, and 7 bases lay in between. The CDR3 has 13 amino acids. This CDR3 reads CASSLGYLDTQYF. For the CDR3, the DNA is TGCGCCAGCAGCTTGGGATACTTAGATACGCAGTATTTT.

The rearrangement links TRBV7-9 to TRBJ1-3; 10 nucleotides agree with TRBD1. There are 17 residues in the CDR3. Trimming cost V 1 base and J 1 base; bases outside gene matches: 4. From germline, CDR1 is SEHNR and CDR2 FQNEAQ (reference sequence). The CDR3 protein is CASSLVGQGESGNTIYF. The CDR3 DNA sequence: TGTGCCAGCAGCTTAGTCGGACAGGGGGAATCTGGAAACACCATATATTTT.

This clone was seen just once. The chain links TRBV5-1 to TRBJ1-5; 12 bases align to TRBD1. The ends lost 4 bases at V and 7 bases at J; junction bases unmatched: 9. There are 16 residues in the CDR3. The germline V gene encodes CDR1 SGHRS and CDR2 YFSETQ. This CDR3 is CASSPGTGGPGQPQHF. CDR3 sequence (DNA): TGCGCCAGCAGCCCAGGGACAGGGGGCCCCGGACAGCCCCAGCATTTT.

The chain uses TRBV11-3 and TRBJ2-5; 9 bases align to TRBD2. The CDR3 extends over 15 amino acids. Unmatched junction bases numbered 3, after V lost 2 bases and J lost 2 bases. Germline CDR1 is SGHNT and CDR2 is YENEEA. CDR3: CASSLWTSEQETQYF. The CDR3 nucleotides read TGTGCCAGCAGCTTATGGACTAGCGAACAAGAGACCCAGTACTTC.

The rearrangement uses TRBV6-5 and TRBJ2-3; TRBD1 matches at 9 bases. The germline V gene has CDR1 MNHEY and CDR2 SVGAGI. The CDR3 spans 14 residues. With 8 bases clipped from V and 4 bases from J, the junction kept 7 bases outside the gene matches. CDR3 sequence reads: CASLRDRVADTQYF. CDR3 DNA sequence: TGTGCCAGCCTCCGGGACAGGGTAGCAGATACGCAGTATTTT.

The table lists this clone with a few counts. The chain uses TRBV24-1 and TRBJ1-2, with 9 bases identical to TRBD1. The germline gives CDR1 KGHDR, CDR2 SFDVKD. The CDR3 runs to 16 residues. With V trimmed by 4 bases and J by 4 bases, 9 bases remained unmatched. CDR3 sequence (DNA): TGTGCCACCAGTGACACCACCCTGACAGGGGGCTATGGCTACACCTTC. The encoded protein is CATSDTTLTGGYGYTF.

The CDR3 reads CASSLVPNTEAFF. The CDR3 DNA is TGTGCCAGCAGCTTGGTCCCGAACACTGAAGCTTTCTTT. The genes are TRBV11-3 and TRBJ1-1, with D hard to call. Germline values: CDR1 SGHNT, CDR2 YENEEA. Trimming left V 3 bases short and J 1 base short, with 6 bases between. CDR3 length: 13 amino acids.

This sequence joins TRBV2 and TRBJ2-2, with 7 bases matching TRBD1. CDR3 size: 16 residues. Germline V gives CDR1 SNHLY, CDR2 FYNNEI. After removal of 8 bases from V and 0 bases from J, the junction contained 9 bases not matched to a gene. This CDR3 is CASGLNRGPNTGELFF. The DNA of the CDR3 is TGTGCCAGCGGTTTAAACAGGGGCCCGAACACCGGGGAGCTGTTTTTT.

The chain joins TRBV5-4 to TRBJ1-4; D may be TRBD1 (5 bases). Trimming shortened V by 2 bases and J by 4 bases, and 9 bases separated the two germline ends. Germline V lookup: CDR1 SGHNT, CDR2 YYREEE (reference sequence). The CDR3 has 14 amino acids. The CDR3, as DNA: TGTGCCAGCAGCTTCGACAGAATTAATGAAAAACTGTTTTTT. Translated: CASSFDRINEKLFF.

This clone was seen just once. This sequence joins TRBV4-1 and TRBJ2-1; D perhaps matches TRBD1 (6 bases). The CDR3 has 13 amino acids. V was cut by 0 bases and J by 10 bases, with 10 bases left in between. CDR1 and CDR2 from the germline V gene are MGHRA and YSYEKL. The CDR3 nucleotides read TGCGCCAGCAGCCAAGAACCAACAGGGGAGCAGTTCTTC. This encodes CASSQEPTGEQFF.

The gene calls are TRBV3-1 (or the pseudogene TRBV3-2) and TRBJ1-4; the D gene is possibly TRBD1 (6 bases). The CDR3 has 14 residues. Trimming shortened V by 1 base and J by 4 bases, and 7 bases separated the two germline ends. The germline V gene encodes CDR1 LGHDT and CDR2 YNNKEL (reference sequence). The CDR3 bases are TGTGCCAGCAGCCAAGGGACAGTTAATGAAAAACTGTTTTTT. It yields the protein CASSQGTVNEKLFF.

This sequence joins TRBV7-9 and TRBJ2-1, with D unclear. There are 16 residues in the CDR3. Germline-derived CDR1 and CDR2 are SEHNR and FQNEAQ (reference sequence). Trimming removed 5 bases at V and 6 bases at J, with 20 bases between. The CDR3 region has the DNA TGTGCCAGCAGCACGAGCCACAGCGCCATTGTCAATGAGCAGTTCTTC. It yields the protein CASSTSHSAIVNEQFF.

The chain links TRBV9 to TRBJ2-1, with TRBD2 identical over 9 bases. The CDR3 runs 16 residues. From germline, CDR1 is SGDLS and CDR2 YYNGEE. Unmatched junction bases numbered 4, after V lost 3 bases and J lost 0 bases. The CDR3 protein is CASSGRSGSSYNEQFF. The CDR3 DNA sequence: TGTGCCAGCAGCGGTCGTAGCGGGAGCTCCTACAATGAGCAGTTCTTC.

V is TRBV7-9 and J is TRBJ2-1; D perhaps matches TRBD1 (5 bases). The CDR3 runs 14 residues. V lost 5 bases, J lost 6 bases, and 14 bases lay in between. CDR1 and CDR2 from the germline V gene are SEHNR and FQNEAQ (reference sequence). CDR3 sequence reads: CASSRNQGVNEQFF. The CDR3 DNA reads as TGTGCCAGCAGCCGAAACCAGGGTGTCAATGAGCAGTTCTTC.

The chain carries TRBV11-3 and TRBJ1-1; no clear D. Trimming shortened V by 1 base and J by 7 bases, and 13 bases separated the two germline ends. CDR1 is SGHNT, CDR2 YENEEA, per germline. CDR3 length equals 14 residues. The CDR3: CASSLVAGSLEAFF. For the CDR3, the DNA is TGTGCCAGCAGCTTAGTTGCTGGTTCCCTTGAAGCTTTCTTT.

The chain has TRBV6-5 and TRBJ1-1, with a possible D match to TRBD1 (5 bases). Trimming shortened V by 5 bases and J by 3 bases, and 13 bases separated the two germline ends. The CDR3 runs 14 residues. Germline V gene data show CDR1 as MNHEY and CDR2 as SVGAGI. The CDR3 spells CASSHRGDHTEAFF. As DNA, the CDR3 is TGTGCCAGCAGTCACCGAGGGGACCACACTGAAGCTTTCTTT.

V is TRBV3-1 (or the pseudogene TRBV3-2) and J is TRBJ1-4; D call uncertain. V gave up 0 bases and J gave up 12 bases, with 8 bases separating them. Germline CDR1 is LGHDT and CDR2 is YNNKEL (reference sequence). CDR3 length: 12 residues. This CDR3 reads CASSQEGRELFF. The CDR3 region has the DNA TGTGCCAGCAGCCAAGAAGGGAGGGAACTGTTTTTT.

V gene TRBV12-3 or TRBV12-4 combines with J gene TRBJ2-5; TRBD1 matches at 7 bases. The J segment lost 0 bases and the V segment lost 6 bases, leaving 1 base of the junction unmatched. The CDR3 loop spans 13 amino acids. CDR3 amino acids: CASSTGDQETQYF. CDR3 coding DNA: TGTGCCAGCAGCACAGGGGACCAAGAGACCCAGTACTTC.

The rearrangement links TRBV5-8 to TRBJ1-3; D remains unclear. Trimming cost V 0 bases and J 6 bases, with 7 bases left between them. CDR3 length: 13 residues. Looked up from germline, CDR1 is SGHTS and CDR2 is YDEGEE. As DNA, the CDR3 is TGTGCCAGCAGCTTGGTGCCAGTAAACACCATATATTTT. Encoded protein: CASSLVPVNTIYF.

The chain is built from TRBV7-6 and TRBJ2-1, with TRBD2 identical over 8 bases. The CDR3 length is 16 residues. Germline CDR1 reads SGHVS; CDR2 reads FNYEAQ. Trimming removed 3 bases from V and 0 bases from J; junction bases left unmatched: 4. The DNA of the CDR3 is TGTGCCAGCAGCTTCCGTAGCGGGGACTCCTACAATGAGCAGTTCTTC. This gives the protein CASSFRSGDSYNEQFF.

V usage is TRBV12-3 or TRBV12-4 and J usage is TRBJ2-2, with a tentative D call TRBD2 (6 bases). V lost 3 bases, J lost 5 bases, and 7 bases lay in between. This CDR3 region has 13 residues. The CDR3 protein is CASSFRETGELFF. The CDR3 DNA follows: TGTGCCAGCAGTTTTCGGGAGACCGGGGAGCTGTTTTTT.

This rearrangement joins TRBV7-9 to TRBJ2-2, with 7 bases fitting TRBD2. Germline-derived CDR1 and CDR2 are SEHNR and FQNEAQ (reference sequence). The CDR3 is 17 residues long. V trimming: 4 bases; J trimming: 2 bases; junction bases outside the gene matches: 10. This chain's CDR3 is CASSSVVRDYNTGELFF. CDR3 nucleotide sequence: TGTGCCAGCAGCTCGGTGGTACGGGACTATAACACCGGGGAGCTGTTTTTT.

The V gene is TRBV7-9, the J gene TRBJ2-7; possible D gene TRBD2, 6 bases. Trimming pared 0 bases from V and 8 bases from J, leaving 11 bases between. Germline assignment: CDR1 SEHNR and CDR2 FQNEAQ (reference sequence). The CDR3 totals 13 residues. The CDR3 DNA is TGTGCCAGCAGCTTAGCTGGCGGGGAGAAGCAGTACTTC. Encoded protein: CASSLAGGEKQYF.

This chain links TRBV19 with TRBJ2-1; 11 bases are shared with TRBD2. This CDR3 spans 23 amino acids. Unmatched junction bases numbered 26, after V lost 3 bases and J lost 4 bases. CDR1 is LNHDA and CDR2 is SQIVND in the germline V gene (reference sequence). CDR3: CASSIVSRLEGTSGEHRYNEQFF. The CDR3 DNA is TGTGCCAGTAGTATTGTCTCCCGGCTTGAGGGGACTAGCGGAGAACACCGATACAATGAGCAGTTCTTC.

The chain employs TRBV27 and TRBJ1-6; TRBD1 is a possible D gene (6 bases). Germline V gene sequence: CDR1 MNHEY, CDR2 SMNVEV (reference sequence). V dropped 6 bases and J dropped 1 base, with 7 bases sitting between them. This CDR3 is built from 14 residues. Here the CDR3 reads CASRGGSYNSPLHF. The CDR3 nucleotides read TGTGCCAGCAGAGGGGGGTCCTATAATTCACCCCTCCACTTT.

The gene calls are TRBV5-8 and TRBJ2-7, with D maybe TRBD2 (6 bases). Germline V CDR1 and CDR2: SGHTS, YDEGEE. Trimming removed 7 bases from V and 0 bases from J, with 17 bases in between. The CDR3 runs to 15 residues. CDR3 bases: TGTGCCAGCTCCCCTAGCGTGAGGAGCTCCTACGAGCAGTACTTC. Protein sequence: CASSPSVRSSYEQYF.

The chain couples TRBV5-5 to TRBJ2-7; D not certain. Trimming took 0 bases from V and 2 from J, leaving 12 bases between them. Germline CDR1 and CDR2: SGHKS and YYEKEE (reference sequence). The CDR3 sequence is 15 residues long. DNA for the CDR3: TGTGCCAGCAGCTTGGCCCCAGGACCTACCTACGAGCAGTACTTC. Protein: CASSLAPGPTYEQYF.

J is TRBJ2-5 and V is TRBV5-4; TRBD2 matches at 7 bases. The CDR3 has 16 residues. From germline, CDR1 is SGHNT and CDR2 YYREEE (reference sequence). J gave up 6 bases and V 4 bases, and 15 bases lay outside the gene matches. The CDR3 sequence is CASSLAGGRAEKTQYF. The CDR3 DNA is TGTGCCAGCAGCCTAGCTGGAGGGAGGGCGGAGAAGACCCAGTACTTC.

This chain links TRBV4-2 with TRBJ2-2; 11 bases match TRBD2. J was trimmed by 5 bases and V by 1 base; bases with no gene match: 6. Germline loops: CDR1 LGHNA, CDR2 YNFKEQ. CDR3 length: 17 amino acids. The DNA for the CDR3 is TGTGCCAGCAGCCAAGGACTAGCGGGAAGGTTGACCGGGGAGCTGTTTTTT. Encoded protein: CASSQGLAGRLTGELFF.

This chain connects TRBV10-3 to TRBJ2-1; 8 nucleotides align to TRBD2. V dropped 0 bases and J dropped 2; count of bases not matched to a gene: 24. Germline CDR1 ENHRY, CDR2 SYGVKD. This CDR3 comprises 23 residues. The CDR3 sequence: CAISESPAGARTSGRGAYNEQFF. CDR3 DNA: TGTGCCATCAGTGAGTCGCCAGCGGGGGCTCGAACTAGCGGTAGGGGCGCCTACAATGAGCAGTTCTTC.

The chain joins TRBV27 to TRBJ1-1; D unresolved. Germline CDR1 reads MNHEY; CDR2 reads SMNVEV (reference sequence). This CDR3 is 14 amino acids long. V lost 0 bases and J lost 4, with 9 bases in between. CDR3 nucleotides: TGTGCCAGCAGTTTATCGCCCGCGTTCACTGAAGCTTTCTTT. It codes for CASSLSPAFTEAFF.

This clone was detected a few times. The gene calls are TRBV7-2 and TRBJ1-2, with 9 bases fitting TRBD1. Germline V gene lookup returns CDR1 SGHTA and CDR2 FQGNSA. CDR3 size: 15 residues. V was clipped by 2 bases and J by 5 bases; unmatched bases: 6. The CDR3 sequence: CASSLSRTGVYGYTF. The CDR3 bases are TGTGCCAGCAGCTTAAGCAGGACAGGGGTATATGGCTACACCTTC.